These T cell receptor beta chains were read from a single sample in a study of blood T cell repertoires in COVID-19. Assay: immunoSEQ multiplex PCR; the TCRdb copy retains only in-frame clones and omits some. The data contain roughly 150,000 clones, around 80% of them singletons. Sequencing was done on a sample of peripheral blood. The receptors stem from a man aged 55 to 70 who had recovered from COVID-19. CDR3s include the opening cysteine and the closing phenylalanine or tryptophan. The D gene is left open where the match is weak. Not all rows give a size; the values are once, few, many and, for expanded clones, a class.

D gene,clone size,J gene,V gene,CDR3 protein,CDR3 DNA
TRBD1,once,TRBJ1-4,TRBV4-1,CASSQDPPGGATNEKLFF,TGCGCCAGCAGCCAAGATCCCCCAGGGGGCGCAACTAATGAAAAACTGTTTTTT
TRBD2,NA,TRBJ2-5,TRBV4-3,CASSQVAGGPGRTQYF,TGCGCCAGCAGCCAAGTAGCGGGAGGGCCGGGGCGGACCCAGTACTTC
NA,NA,TRBJ1-5,TRBV6-5,CASSYQSNQPQHF,TGTGCCAGCAGTTACCAAAGCAATCAGCCCCAGCATTTT
NA,few,TRBJ2-5,TRBV28,CASSTSTWTALTQETQYF,TGTGCCAGCAGTACATCCACTTGGACAGCCCTGACCCAAGAGACCCAGTACTTC
NA,NA,TRBJ2-1,TRBV9,CASSALGAAYNEQFF,TGTGCCAGCAGCGCCTTGGGAGCGGCGTACAATGAGCAGTTCTTC
NA,NA,TRBJ2-1,TRBV28,CATRGGGLRVDEQFF,TGTGCCACCAGAGGTGGGGGCCTCCGGGTGGATGAGCAGTTCTTC
TRBD1,NA,TRBJ2-7,TRBV29-1,CSASGDRGAYEQYF,TGCAGCGCTTCGGGGGACAGGGGTGCCTACGAGCAGTACTTC
NA,once,TRBJ2-7,TRBV28,CASRTQGVGYEQYF,TGTGCCAGCCGTACCCAAGGGGTTGGCTACGAGCAGTACTTC
TRBD1,once,TRBJ1-2,TRBV2,CASRKDREGRGGYTF,TGTGCCAGCAGGAAGGACAGGGAGGGGCGGGGTGGCTACACCTTC
TRBD1,few,TRBJ1-1,TRBV15,CATSGQDTEAFF,TGTGCCACCAGCGGACAGGACACTGAAGCTTTCTTT
NA,NA,TRBJ2-1,TRBV5-5,CASSLNSVFEQFF,TGTGCCAGCAGCTTGAACAGTGTGTTTGAGCAGTTCTTC
NA,few,TRBJ2-5,TRBV28,CASSLQVTSLGDF,TGTGCCAGCAGTTTACAGGTCACTAGCCTAGGGGACTTC
NA,NA,TRBJ2-3,TRBV7-8,CASSLTARTSTDTQYF,TGTGCCAGCAGCTTAACGGCTCGGACTAGCACAGATACGCAGTATTTT
TRBD1,once,TRBJ1-5,TRBV28,CATPPIDREHQPQHF,TGTGCCACCCCACCTATCGACAGGGAGCATCAGCCCCAGCATTTT
NA,NA,TRBJ2-2,TRBV7-9,CASSLTGGRTNTGELFF,TGTGCCAGCAGCCTTACGGGTGGCAGAACGAACACCGGGGAGCTGTTTTTT
TRBD1,NA,TRBJ1-6,TRBV28,CASRLAGQDSPLHF,TGTGCCAGCAGATTAGCCGGACAGGACTCACCCCTCCACTTT
NA,NA,TRBJ2-1,TRBV19,CASSLDLDNEQFF,TGTGCCAGTAGCCTCGACCTAGACAATGAGCAGTTCTTC
TRBD2,NA,TRBJ2-1,TRBV2,CASRETSGSYNEQFF,TGTGCCAGCAGGGAGACTAGCGGCTCCTACAATGAGCAGTTCTTC
NA,NA,TRBJ2-7,TRBV5-6,CASSSVNPGLVEQYF,TGTGCCAGCAGCTCAGTGAACCCAGGGTTGGTGGAGCAGTACTTC
NA,NA,TRBJ1-6,TRBV27,CASSLMEVGISPLHF,TGTGCCAGCAGTTTAATGGAGGTGGGGATTTCACCCCTCCACTTT
NA,NA,TRBJ1-1,TRBV11-2,CASSPWAGSGEAFF,TGTGCCAGCAGCCCGTGGGCCGGCAGCGGTGAAGCTTTCTTT
TRBD2,NA,TRBJ2-5,TRBV6-6,CASVASGQETQYF,TGTGCCAGCGTGGCTAGCGGACAAGAGACCCAGTACTTC